The 14 T cell receptor beta chains below come from one sample, sequenced in a study of T cells in Graves' hyperthyroidism and ophthalmopathy. Researchers amplified the TCR beta CDR3 regions from RNA transcripts. The HTBI set primed first-round TCR CDR3 RT-PCR. MiXCR was run by TCRdb on the multiplex PCR reads, yielding one entry per CDR3 protein. Of about 640,000 distinct CDR3 sequences listed, under 25% are singletons. Specimen: blood. Receptors originate from a man aged 25 to 45 with Graves' ophthalmopathy.

This clonotype was counted between two and nine times. CDR3 region: CASSLSNGGEQIEQYF. The CDR3 nucleotides read TGCGCCAGCAGCTTGAGTAACGGGGGTGAGCAGATCGAGCAGTACTTC. V is TRBV5-1 and J is TRBJ2-7; D is perhaps TRBD2 (6 bases). With 1 base removed from V and 6 bases from J, the gap between germline ends came to 20 bases. CDR1 is SGHRS and CDR2 is YFSETQ in the germline V gene. This CDR3 comprises 16 residues.

This clonotype was seen at least ten times. The V gene is TRBV28, the J gene TRBJ2-3; a possible D gene is TRBD2 (6 bases). Between the trimmed V and J ends, which lost 5 bases and 5 bases, there was a span of 8 bases. The CDR3 loop spans 12 amino acids. Germline loops: CDR1 MDHEN, CDR2 SYDVKM. CDR3 protein: CASSGGGDTQYF. CDR3 bases: TGTGCCAGCAGTGGGGGAGGAGATACGCAGTATTTT.

The rearrangement joins TRBV10-2 to TRBJ2-3; 7 bases line up with TRBD2. V was pared by 1 base and J by 2 bases, with 9 bases of the junction left unmatched. CDR1 WSHSY and CDR2 SAAADI come from the germline V gene. The CDR3 consists of 17 residues. The CDR3 sequence is CASSEFLAAGNTDTQYF. In nucleotides, the CDR3 is TGCGCCAGCAGTGAGTTTCTGGCAGCGGGGAACACAGATACGCAGTATTTT.

In this sample, this clonotype turned up many times. The chain has TRBV20-1 and TRBJ1-1, with a tentative D call TRBD1 (5 bases). The CDR3 is 10 residues long. Germline loops: CDR1 DFQATT, CDR2 SNEGSKA (reference sequence). The V and J ends lost 5 bases and 7 bases respectively, with 8 bases between them. CDR3 amino acids: CSARDGEAFF. DNA for the CDR3: TGCAGTGCTCGGGACGGTGAAGCTTTCTTT.

V usage is TRBV29-1 and J usage is TRBJ2-7; D is unresolved. Germline values: CDR1 SQVTM, CDR2 ANQGSEA. The V end was cut by 3 bases, the J end by 3 bases, with 12 bases between. The CDR3 loop spans 13 amino acids. This CDR3 reads CSVDVGKGYEQYF. The CDR3 bases are TGCAGCGTTGATGTGGGAAAGGGCTACGAGCAGTACTTC.

The CDR3 DNA sequence: TGTGCCAGCAAGAGACGGACCGGGGGAAACACTGAAGCTTTCTTT. Translation: CASKRRTGGNTEAFF. J is TRBJ1-1 and V is TRBV6-1; maybe TRBD1 (5 bases). V lost 7 bases and J 2 bases, leaving 17 bases between the germline ends. This CDR3 spans 15 amino acids. The germline V gene has CDR1 MNHNS and CDR2 SASEGT.

In the case of this clonotype: One base away lies a much larger clone, so this may be a sequencing read error. V is TRBV7-8 and J is TRBJ1-5, with D possibly being TRBD1 (5 bases). The germline V gene encodes CDR1 SGHVS and CDR2 FQNEAQ. The CDR3 contains 16 residues. CDR3 protein: CASSPSGLYSDQPQHF. In nucleotides, the CDR3 is TGTGCCAGCAGCCCGTCGGGACTTTATAGCGATCAGCCCCAGCATTTT.

The chain joins TRBV25-1 to TRBJ2-2; D is unclear. V lost 1 base and J lost 10, with 4 bases in between. This CDR3 region has 11 residues. Looked up from germline, CDR1 is MGHDK and CDR2 is SYGVNS. CDR3 nucleotide sequence: TGTGCCAGCAGTGAATCTCTGGAGCTGTTTTTT. Amino acids: CASSESLELFF.

The rearrangement joins TRBV11-2 to TRBJ2-5; 8 nucleotides line up with TRBD1. Germline V CDR1 and CDR2: SGHAT, FQNNGV. The CDR3 spans 18 residues. The ends lost 4 bases at V and 5 bases at J; junction bases unmatched: 18. Here the CDR3 DNA reads TGTGCCAGCAGCTCCTTGGCAAGGCAGGGGGCAATAAGGGAGACCCAGTACTTC. This translates into CASSSLARQGAIRETQYF.

Ten or more counts support this clonotype. V gene TRBV11-2 combines with J gene TRBJ2-5; TRBD2 agrees at 7 bases. V lost 1 base, J lost 5 bases, and 7 bases stayed unmatched. Germline loops: CDR1 SGHAT, CDR2 FQNNGV. This CDR3 has 15 residues. The CDR3 DNA sequence: TGTGCCAGCAGCTTAGGGGCGGGAGCTCGGGAGACCCAGTACTTC. It translates to CASSLGAGARETQYF.

The chain carries TRBV29-1 and TRBJ2-3; D not resolved. Looked up from germline, CDR1 is SQVTM and CDR2 is ANQGSEA. V was pared by 0 bases and J by 7 bases, with 14 bases between. CDR3 length equals 14 residues. CDR3 region: CSVEDRARLYTQYF. DNA of the CDR3: TGCAGCGTTGAAGATCGAGCCCGGCTATATACGCAGTATTTT.

This clonotype showed up many times. The gene calls are TRBV3-1 and TRBJ1-1; TRBD1 agrees at 9 bases. V shed 4 bases, J shed 1 base, and the junction held 4 bases outside the gene matches. CDR1 LGHDT and CDR2 YNNKEL come from the germline V gene (reference sequence). This CDR3 has 15 residues. The CDR3 nucleotides read TGTGCCAGCAGCCCACAGGGGGCCCCGAACACTGAAGCTTTCTTT. Amino acid sequence: CASSPQGAPNTEAFF.

This chain joins TRBV4-2 and TRBJ1-2; D gene unclear. The CDR3 sequence is 13 residues long. CDR1 is LGHNA and CDR2 is YNFKEQ in the germline V gene. The V and J ends lost 3 bases and 2 bases respectively, with 7 bases between them. The DNA of the CDR3 is TGTGCCAGCAGCCATATAGGGAACTATGGCTACACCTTC. It yields the protein CASSHIGNYGYTF.

This clonotype was picked up a small number of times. The chain uses TRBV27 and TRBJ2-3, with TRBD2 identical over 9 bases. Per germline, CDR1 MNHEY and CDR2 SMNVEV (reference sequence). The V and J ends lost 3 bases and 0 bases, in that order; junction bases with no gene match: 4. CDR3 length: 16 residues. The CDR3 DNA reads as TGTGCCAGCAGTTTCCTAACTAGCGGGAGCACAGATACGCAGTATTTT. This codes for CASSFLTSGSTDTQYF.